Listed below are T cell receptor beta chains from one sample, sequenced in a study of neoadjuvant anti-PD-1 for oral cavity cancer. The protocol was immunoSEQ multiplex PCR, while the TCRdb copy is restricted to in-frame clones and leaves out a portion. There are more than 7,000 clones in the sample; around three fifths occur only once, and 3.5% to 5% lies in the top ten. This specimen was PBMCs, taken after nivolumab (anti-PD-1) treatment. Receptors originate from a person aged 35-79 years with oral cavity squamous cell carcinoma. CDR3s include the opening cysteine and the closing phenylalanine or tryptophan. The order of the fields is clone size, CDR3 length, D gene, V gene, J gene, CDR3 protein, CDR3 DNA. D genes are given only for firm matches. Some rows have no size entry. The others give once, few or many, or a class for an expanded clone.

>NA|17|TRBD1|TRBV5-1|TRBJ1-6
CASSPETGRSYNSPLHF
TGCGCCAGCAGCCCGGAGACAGGGAGGTCCTATAATTCACCCCTCCACTTT
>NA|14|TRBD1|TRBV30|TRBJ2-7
CAWAPDRGSFEQYF
TGTGCCTGGGCCCCGGACAGGGGGTCGTTCGAGCAGTACTTC
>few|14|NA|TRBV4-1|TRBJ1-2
CASSQVADFYGYTF
TGCGCCAGCAGCCAAGTTGCCGATTTCTATGGCTACACCTTC
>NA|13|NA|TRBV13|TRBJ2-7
CASSLEGSYEQYF
TGTGCCAGCAGCTTAGAGGGGTCCTACGAGCAGTACTTC
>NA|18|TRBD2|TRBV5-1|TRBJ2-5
CASSFSGGLAGIQETQYF
TGCGCCAGCAGCTTTTCCGGCGGACTAGCGGGAATTCAAGAGACCCAGTACTTC
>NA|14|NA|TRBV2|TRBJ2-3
CASSDYSRGNTQYF
TGTGCCAGCAGTGACTACTCTCGAGGGAATACGCAGTATTTT
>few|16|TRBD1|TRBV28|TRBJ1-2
CASSRAAYRGHGGYTF
TGTGCCAGCAGTCGCGCGGCTTACAGGGGGCATGGTGGCTACACCTTC
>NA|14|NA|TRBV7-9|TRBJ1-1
CASSTTGKSTEAFF
TGTGCCAGCAGCACCACAGGGAAGAGCACTGAAGCTTTCTTT
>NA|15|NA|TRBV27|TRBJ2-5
CASRPGLSGQETQYF
TGTGCCAGCCGCCCGGGACTTTCGGGTCAAGAGACCCAGTACTTC
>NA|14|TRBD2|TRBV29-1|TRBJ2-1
CSVVISGSKGEQFF
TGCAGCGTGGTTATCAGCGGGAGTAAGGGCGAGCAGTTCTTC
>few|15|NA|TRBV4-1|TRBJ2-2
CASSPEATGTGELFF
TGCGCCAGCAGCCCCGAGGCGACGGGGACCGGGGAGCTGTTTTTT
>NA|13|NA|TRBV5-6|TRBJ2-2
CASSFGVSGELFF
TGTGCCAGCAGCTTTGGGGTTTCCGGGGAGCTGTTTTTT
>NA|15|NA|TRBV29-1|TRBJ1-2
CSVQDDRRGAYGYTF
TGCAGCGTTCAAGATGACAGGAGAGGGGCGTATGGCTACACCTTC
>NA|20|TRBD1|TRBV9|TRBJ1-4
CANSANPVFSGAGGHEKLFF
TGTGCCAACAGCGCTAATCCAGTATTTTCGGGGGCAGGGGGTCATGAAAAACTGTTTTTT
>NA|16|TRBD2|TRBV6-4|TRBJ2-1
CASSDSIAGVGNEQFF
TGTGCCAGCAGTGACTCGATAGCGGGAGTTGGAAATGAGCAGTTCTTC
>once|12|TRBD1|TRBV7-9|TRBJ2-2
CASSPNRGELFF
TGTGCCAGCAGCCCAAACAGGGGTGAGCTGTTTTTT
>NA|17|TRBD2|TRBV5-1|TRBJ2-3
CASSVEGLAPSTDTQYF
TGCGCCAGCAGCGTGGAGGGACTAGCACCCTCCACAGATACGCAGTATTTT
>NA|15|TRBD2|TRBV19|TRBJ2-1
CASSERTSGINEQFF
TGTGCCAGTAGTGAACGGACTAGCGGGATCAATGAGCAGTTCTTC
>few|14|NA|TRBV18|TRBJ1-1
CASSPRRGNTEAFF
TGTGCCAGCTCACCACGTCGCGGGAACACTGAAGCTTTCTTT
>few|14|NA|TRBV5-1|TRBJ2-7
CASSLLSHPGEQYF
TGCGCCAGCAGCTTGTTATCCCACCCCGGCGAGCAGTACTTC
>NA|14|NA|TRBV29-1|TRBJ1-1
CSVPSAGRHTEAFF
TGCAGCGTTCCCTCGGCGGGGAGGCACACTGAAGCTTTCTTT